This entry concerns a single T cell receptor (beta chain). Its antigen is as yet unknown. An end of the junction does not agree with germline; a read error may underlie this. These data belong to a study of T cells in Graves' hyperthyroidism and ophthalmopathy. General observations from the study: In the blood, most expanded thyroid clonotypes above 0.001 appeared as well.

The CDR3 length is 17 residues. In germline, CDR1 is SGHRS, CDR2 YFSETQ. RNA transcripts gave rise to amplified TCR beta CDR3 regions. TCR CDR3 regions were first amplified by RT-PCR with HTBI primers. TCRdb re-derived calls from the multiplex PCR reads in MiXCR, one entry per CDR3 protein. Of fewer than 300,000 distinct CDR3 sequences listed, 13% to 15% are singletons. Hyperthyroidism had been newly diagnosed in patients aged 18 to 65, and its duration was under 2 months. First hyperthyroidism diagnosis is when the blood sample was obtained, before any ophthalmopathy symptoms. Extraction of PBMCs used around 9.6 ml of fresh peripheral blood.

What was sequenced was blood. The origin of this receptor is a woman aged 50 to 60 with Graves' hyperthyroidism that later progressed to Graves' ophthalmopathy. V gene TRBV5-1 combines with J gene TRBJ2-7, with TRBD2 matching over 14 bases. The CDR3 protein is CASSLTGLAGAHYEQYF. The CDR3 DNA follows: TGCGCCAGCAGCTTGACGGGACTAGCGGGAGCACACTACGAACAGTACTTC.